The 14 T cell receptor beta chains reported below all come from one sample, sequenced in a study of T cells in localized non-small cell lung cancer. TCRdb keeps only in-frame clones here, not all; method: immunoSEQ multiplex PCR. The repertoire holds roughly 70,000 clones, with around 85% as singletons. The source was peripheral blood, collected before any cancer treatment. These receptors came from a male donor aged 60 or over with stage III squamous cell lung carcinoma.

In DNA form, the CDR3 reads TGTGCCAGCAGCTCCTCCGCAGGGAAGGTGGGGTTCTTC. As protein: CASSSSAGKVGFF. The rearrangement links TRBV5-6 to TRBJ2-1; a possible D gene is TRBD1 (5 bases). Germline V gene data show CDR1 as SGHDT and CDR2 as YYEEEE. The CDR3 consists of 13 residues. V gave up 3 bases and J gave up 15 bases, with 19 bases separating them.

The chain employs TRBV5-8 and TRBJ1-3; 9 nucleotides line up with TRBD1. Germline values: CDR1 SGHTS, CDR2 YDEGEE. The J segment lost 2 bases and the V segment lost 10 bases, leaving 7 bases of the junction unmatched. CDR3 length: 14 residues. The CDR3 DNA follows: TGTGCCTCTCTACGGACAGGGGCTGGAAACACCATATATTTT. Translation gives CASLRTGAGNTIYF.

This CDR3 reads CASSPPGLETQYF. CDR3 coding DNA: TGCGCCAGCAGCCCCCCGGGGCTGGAGACCCAGTACTTC. The chain joins TRBV4-1 to TRBJ2-5; D may match TRBD1 or TRBD2 (5 bases each). The CDR3 is made up of 13 amino acids. Germline values: CDR1 MGHRA, CDR2 YSYEKL. Trimming pared 4 bases from V and 5 bases from J, leaving 11 bases between.

The chain links TRBV7-2 to TRBJ2-5; D remains unclear. V lost 1 base, J lost 3 bases, and 12 bases lay in between. Germline CDR1 SGHTA, CDR2 FQGNSA. The CDR3 totals 15 residues. The CDR3 loop reads CASSLGADWEETQYF. In DNA form, the CDR3 reads TGTGCCAGCAGCTTAGGAGCCGATTGGGAAGAGACCCAGTACTTC.

The J gene is TRBJ1-1, the V gene TRBV7-8, with D uncertain. Per the germline V gene, CDR1 is SGHVS and CDR2 is FQNEAQ. V was trimmed by 0 bases and J by 3 bases, leaving 5 bases between them. The CDR3 consists of 13 residues. The CDR3 DNA reads TGTGCCAGCAGCTTAGCGTCAGACACTGAAGCTTTCTTT. It codes for CASSLASDTEAFF.

V and J are TRBV7-9 and TRBJ1-6; D is perhaps TRBD1 (5 bases). CDR3 length equals 15 residues. Trimming left V 3 bases short and J 10 bases short, with 16 bases between. In germline, CDR1 is SEHNR, CDR2 FQNEAQ (reference sequence). CDR3 loop: CASSFSRGKDSPLHF. DNA of the CDR3: TGTGCCAGCAGCTTTTCCCGGGGCAAGGACTCACCCCTCCACTTT.

The sample holds one count of this clone. The chain employs TRBV15 and TRBJ1-2; 7 bases are shared with TRBD1. Trimming at V came to 2 bases and at J to 0 bases, leaving 6 bases not matched to a gene. This CDR3 is built from 16 residues. Per germline, CDR1 LNHNV and CDR2 YYDKDF (reference sequence). CDR3 sequence (DNA): TGTGCCACCAGCAGACCATACAGGGGCACTAACTATGGCTACACCTTC. The encoded protein is CATSRPYRGTNYGYTF.

This chain links TRBV10-3 with TRBJ2-1; D is possibly TRBD2 (7 bases). V was cut by 3 bases and J by 8 bases, with 11 bases left in between. CDR1 and CDR2 (germline): ENHRY, SYGVKD. The CDR3 is made up of 13 amino acids. CDR3 in amino acids: CAISESGGHEQFF. The CDR3 DNA follows: TGTGCCATCAGTGAATCGGGGGGCCATGAGCAGTTCTTC.

The chain links TRBV5-6 to TRBJ2-1; 7 bases fit TRBD2. The CDR3 consists of 16 residues. Unmatched junction bases numbered 13, after V lost 3 bases and J lost 7 bases. Per germline, CDR1 SGHDT and CDR2 YYEEEE. CDR3 coding DNA: TGTGCCAGCAGCTCAACCGGGACTACGAGAGGAAATGAGCAGTTCTTC. It encodes CASSSTGTTRGNEQFF.

This clone was found many times. The V call is TRBV18, the J call TRBJ2-5; 9 positions match TRBD1. This CDR3 region has 15 residues. From germline, CDR1 is KGHSH and CDR2 LQKENI. The V segment lost 4 bases and the J segment 4 bases; nucleotides outside the gene matches: 7. CDR3 DNA: TGTGCCAGCTCACTATGGGACAGGGTAACAGAGACCCAGTACTTC. It codes for CASSLWDRVTETQYF. Full variable domain (missing parts from reference TRBV18 and TRBJ2-5): NAGVMQNPRHLVRRRGQEARLRCSPMKGHSHVYWYRQLPEEGLKFMVYLQKENIIDESGMPKERFSAEFPKEGPSILRIQQVVRGDSAAYFCASSLWDRVTETQYFGPGTRLLVL.

This chain joins TRBV7-8 and TRBJ2-5; tentative D call: TRBD2 (5 bases). Germline CDR1 SGHVS, CDR2 FQNEAQ. Trimming removed 3 bases at V and 2 bases at J, with 16 bases between. This CDR3 comprises 16 residues. The CDR3 protein is CASSFSSPRMQETQYF. CDR3 sequence (DNA): TGTGCCAGCAGCTTTTCTAGCCCGCGGATGCAAGAGACCCAGTACTTC.

V is TRBV7-9 and J is TRBJ1-4, with no clear D. Trimming cost V 5 bases and J 0 bases, with 7 bases left between them. Germline CDR1 is SEHNR and CDR2 is FQNEAQ (reference sequence). This CDR3 spans 14 amino acids. CDR3 loop: CASSGFPTNEKLFF. DNA of the CDR3: TGTGCCAGCAGCGGCTTTCCAACTAATGAAAAACTGTTTTTT.

CDR3 in DNA: TGTGCCAGCGGAGGAGATAAGGCAAGTCAGCCCCAGCATTTT. Protein product: CASGGDKASQPQHF. V is TRBV25-1 and J is TRBJ1-5; D uncertain. The CDR3 extends over 14 amino acids. V was clipped by 8 bases and J by 6 bases, with 17 bases between them. The germline gives CDR1 MGHDK, CDR2 SYGVNS. Drawing the rest from reference TRBV25-1 and TRBJ1-5, the complete variable domain is EADIYQTPRYLVIGTGKKITLECSQTMGHDKMYWYQQDPGMELHLIHYSYGVNSTEKGDLSSESTVSRIRTEHFPLTLESARPSHTSQYLCASGGDKASQPQHFGDGTRLSIL.

Worth noting for this clone: The identical CDR3 is also encoded by other nucleotide sequences in the sample. This chain links TRBV7-2 with TRBJ1-5; a possible D gene is TRBD1 (6 bases). This CDR3 contains 15 residues. The germline gives CDR1 SGHTA, CDR2 FQGNSA. Trimming cost V 4 bases and J 1 base, with 11 bases left between them. CDR3 sequence (DNA): TGTGCCAGCAGCTCCAAAGGGGGGAGCAATCAGCCCCAGCATTTT. It is translated as CASSSKGGSNQPQHF.